Below, one TCR beta chain is given with its context. The antigen remains unidentified. These data are taken from a study of OX40 agonist ivuxolimab in advanced cancers. Study background: Three patients showed partial responses: one hepatocellular carcinoma and two cutaneous melanoma cases. Broader study findings: Low normalized T-cell clonal expansion was also seen in some nonresponders.

The cohort excluded patients with autoimmune disease history or systemic immunosuppression. This CDR3 has 15 residues. J lost 2 bases, V lost 5 bases, and 9 bases had no gene match. CDR1 MNHNS and CDR2 SASEGT come from the germline V gene. Assay used: immunoSEQ multiplex PCR; TCRdb lists only in-frame clones, some missing. Of more than 20,000 clones listed, around four fifths are singletons. This sample comprised CD4+ or CD8+ T cells sorted from blood, obtained in a trial of the OX40 agonist ivuxolimab. This chain links TRBV6-1 with TRBJ2-7, with 7 bases that match TRBD1. This clonotype was obtained from an adult with an advanced solid tumor such as melanoma, head and neck, liver or kidney cancer. CDR3 region: CASSIGWTGTYEQYF. In DNA, the CDR3 is TGTGCCAGCAGTATAGGCTGGACAGGTACCTACGAGCAGTACTTC.